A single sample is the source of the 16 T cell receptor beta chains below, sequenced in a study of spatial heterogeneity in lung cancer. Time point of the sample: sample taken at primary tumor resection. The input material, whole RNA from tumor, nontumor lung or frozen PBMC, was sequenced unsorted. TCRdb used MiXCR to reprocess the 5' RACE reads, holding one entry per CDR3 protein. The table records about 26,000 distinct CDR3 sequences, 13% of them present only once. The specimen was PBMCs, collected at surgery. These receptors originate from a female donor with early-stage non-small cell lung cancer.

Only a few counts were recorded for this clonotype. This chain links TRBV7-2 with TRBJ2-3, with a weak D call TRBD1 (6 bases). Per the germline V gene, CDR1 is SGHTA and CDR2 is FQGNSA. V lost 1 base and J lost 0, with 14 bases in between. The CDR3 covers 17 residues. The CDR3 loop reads CASSLGSGAQSTDTQYF. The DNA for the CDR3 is TGTGCCAGCAGCTTAGGCTCAGGGGCGCAAAGCACAGATACGCAGTATTTT.

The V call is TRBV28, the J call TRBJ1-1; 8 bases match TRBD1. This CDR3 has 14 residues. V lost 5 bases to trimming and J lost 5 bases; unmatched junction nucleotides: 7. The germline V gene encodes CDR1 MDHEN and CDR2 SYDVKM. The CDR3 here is CASSGTGGGTEAFF. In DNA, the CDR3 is TGTGCCAGCAGTGGAACAGGGGGGGGTACTGAAGCTTTCTTT. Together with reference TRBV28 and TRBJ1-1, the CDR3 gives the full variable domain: DVKVTQSSRYLVKRTGEKVFLECVQDMDHENMFWYRQDPGLGLRLIYFSYDVKMKEKGDIPEGYSVSREKKERFSLILESASTNQTSMYLCASSGTGGGTEAFFGQGTRLTVV.

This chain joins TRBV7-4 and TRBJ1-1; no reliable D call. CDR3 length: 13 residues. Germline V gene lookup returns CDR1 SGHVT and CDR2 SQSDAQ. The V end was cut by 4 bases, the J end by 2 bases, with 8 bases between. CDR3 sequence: CASSSGPNTEAFF. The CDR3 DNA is TGTGCCAGCAGCTCCGGTCCTAACACTGAAGCTTTCTTT.

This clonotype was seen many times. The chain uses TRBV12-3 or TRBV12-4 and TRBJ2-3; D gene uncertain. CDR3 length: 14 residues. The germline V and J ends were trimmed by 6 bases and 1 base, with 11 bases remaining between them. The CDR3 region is CASRTRVRTDTQYF. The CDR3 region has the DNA TGTGCCAGCAGAACCCGCGTTCGCACAGATACGCAGTATTTT.

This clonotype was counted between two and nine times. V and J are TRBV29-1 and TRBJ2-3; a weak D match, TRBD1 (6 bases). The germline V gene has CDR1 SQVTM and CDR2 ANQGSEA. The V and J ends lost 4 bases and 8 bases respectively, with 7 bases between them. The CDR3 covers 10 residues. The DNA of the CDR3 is TGCAGCGTTGTAGGGGGTACGCAGTATTTT. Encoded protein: CSVVGGTQYF.

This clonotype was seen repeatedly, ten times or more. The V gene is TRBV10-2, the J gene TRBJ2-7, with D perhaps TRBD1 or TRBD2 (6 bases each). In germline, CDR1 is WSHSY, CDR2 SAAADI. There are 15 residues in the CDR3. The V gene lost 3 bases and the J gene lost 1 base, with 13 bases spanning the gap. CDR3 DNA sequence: TGCGCCAGCAGTGATCCGGGGGCGGGGTCCTACGAGCAGTACGTC. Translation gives CASSDPGAGSYEQYV.

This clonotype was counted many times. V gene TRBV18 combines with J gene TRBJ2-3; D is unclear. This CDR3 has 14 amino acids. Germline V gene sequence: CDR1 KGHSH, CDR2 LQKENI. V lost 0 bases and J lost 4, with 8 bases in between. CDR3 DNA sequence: TGTGCCAGCTCACCACCCGCGGCTCCAGATACGCAGTATTTT. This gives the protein CASSPPAAPDTQYF.

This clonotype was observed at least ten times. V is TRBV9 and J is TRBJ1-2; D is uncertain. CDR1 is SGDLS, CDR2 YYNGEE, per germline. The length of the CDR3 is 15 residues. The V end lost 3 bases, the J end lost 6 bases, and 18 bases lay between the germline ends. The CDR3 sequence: CASSGDPRWEDGYTF. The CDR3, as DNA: TGTGCCAGCAGCGGAGATCCCAGATGGGAAGATGGCTACACCTTC.

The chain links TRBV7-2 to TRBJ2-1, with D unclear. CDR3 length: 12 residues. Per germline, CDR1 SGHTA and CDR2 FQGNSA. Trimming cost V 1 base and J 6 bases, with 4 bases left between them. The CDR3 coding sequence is TGTGCCAGCAGCTTAGTAGGCAATGAGCAGTTCTTC. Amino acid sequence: CASSLVGNEQFF.

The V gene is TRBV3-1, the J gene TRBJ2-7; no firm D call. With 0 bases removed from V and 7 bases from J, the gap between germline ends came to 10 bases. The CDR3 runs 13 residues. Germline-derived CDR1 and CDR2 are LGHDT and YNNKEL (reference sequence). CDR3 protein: CASSQDRLLEQYF. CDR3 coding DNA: TGTGCCAGCAGCCAAGATCGGCTCCTTGAGCAGTACTTC.

In DNA, the CDR3 is TGTGCCAGCACCCCGACTAGCGGAGGACTTTACGAGCAGTACTTC. Protein: CASTPTSGGLYEQYF. V gene TRBV27 combines with J gene TRBJ2-7, with 9 bases identical to TRBD2. V gave up 7 bases and J gave up 4 bases; unmatched junction bases: 11. The CDR3 is made up of 15 amino acids. Germline CDR1 is MNHEY and CDR2 is SMNVEV (reference sequence).

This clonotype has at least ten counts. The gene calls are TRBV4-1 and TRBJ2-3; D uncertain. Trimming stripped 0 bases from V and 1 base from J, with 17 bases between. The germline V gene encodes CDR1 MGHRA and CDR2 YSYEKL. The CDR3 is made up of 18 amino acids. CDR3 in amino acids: CASSQDDLLNLRTDTQYF. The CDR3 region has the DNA TGCGCCAGCAGCCAAGATGACCTCCTTAACCTACGCACAGATACGCAGTATTTT.

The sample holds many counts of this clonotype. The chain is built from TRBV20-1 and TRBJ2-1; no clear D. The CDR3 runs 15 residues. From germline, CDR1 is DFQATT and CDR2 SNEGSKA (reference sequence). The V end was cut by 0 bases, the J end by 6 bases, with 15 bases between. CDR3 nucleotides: TGCAGTGCTAGAGATAGCACTCCCCAGAGCAATGAGCAGTTCTTC. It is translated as CSARDSTPQSNEQFF.

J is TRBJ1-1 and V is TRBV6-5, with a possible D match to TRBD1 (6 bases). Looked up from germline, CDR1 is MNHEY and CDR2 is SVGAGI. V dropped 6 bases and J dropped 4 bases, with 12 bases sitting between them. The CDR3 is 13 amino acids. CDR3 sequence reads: CASRKQGATEAFF. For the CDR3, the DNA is TGTGCCAGCAGGAAACAGGGAGCCACTGAAGCTTTCTTT.

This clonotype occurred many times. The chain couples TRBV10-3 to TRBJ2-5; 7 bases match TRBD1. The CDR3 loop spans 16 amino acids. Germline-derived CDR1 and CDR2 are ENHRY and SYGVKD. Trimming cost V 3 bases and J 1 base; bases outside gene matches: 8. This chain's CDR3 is CAISDPDRESQETQYF. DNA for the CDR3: TGTGCCATCAGTGACCCAGACAGGGAGAGCCAAGAGACCCAGTACTTC.

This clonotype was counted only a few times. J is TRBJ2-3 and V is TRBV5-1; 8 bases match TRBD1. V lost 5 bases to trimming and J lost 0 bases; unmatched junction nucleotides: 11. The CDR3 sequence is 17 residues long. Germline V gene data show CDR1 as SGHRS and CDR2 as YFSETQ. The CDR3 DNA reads TGCGCCAGCAGACCCGGGACAGGTTCTTCTAGCACAGATACGCAGTATTTT. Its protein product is CASRPGTGSSSTDTQYF. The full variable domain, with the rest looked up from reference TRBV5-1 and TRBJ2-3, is KAGVTQTPRYLIKTRGQQVTLSCSPISGHRSVSWYQQTPGQGLQFLFEYFSETQRNKGNFPGRFSGRQFSNSRSEMNVSTLELGDSALYLCASRPGTGSSSTDTQYFGPGTRLTVL.